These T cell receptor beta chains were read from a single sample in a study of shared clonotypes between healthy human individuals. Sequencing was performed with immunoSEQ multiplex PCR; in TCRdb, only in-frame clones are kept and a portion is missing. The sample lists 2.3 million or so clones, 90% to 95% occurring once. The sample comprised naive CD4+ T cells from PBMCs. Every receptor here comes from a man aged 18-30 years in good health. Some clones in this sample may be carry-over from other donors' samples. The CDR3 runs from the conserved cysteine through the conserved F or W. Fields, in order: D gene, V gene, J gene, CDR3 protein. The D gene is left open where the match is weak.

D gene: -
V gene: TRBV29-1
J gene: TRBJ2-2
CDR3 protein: CSVDSGPSNTGELFF

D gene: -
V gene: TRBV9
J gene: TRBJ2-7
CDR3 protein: CASSVAWWSEQYF

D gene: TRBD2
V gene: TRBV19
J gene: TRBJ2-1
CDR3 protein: CASRLAGASDEQFF

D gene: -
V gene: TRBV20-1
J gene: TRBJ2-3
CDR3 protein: CSADTDTQYF

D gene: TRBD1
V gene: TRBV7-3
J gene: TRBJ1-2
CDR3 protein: CASSLSRDSNYGYTF

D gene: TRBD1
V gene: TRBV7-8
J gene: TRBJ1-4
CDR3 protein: CASSLVDRVPTTNEKLFF

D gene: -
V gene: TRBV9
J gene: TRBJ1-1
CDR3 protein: CASSVTGETEAFF

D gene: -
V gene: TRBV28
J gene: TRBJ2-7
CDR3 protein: CASSFVRVGYEQYF

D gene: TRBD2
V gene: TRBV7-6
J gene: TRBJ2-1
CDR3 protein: CASSSNAGLAGLNEQFF

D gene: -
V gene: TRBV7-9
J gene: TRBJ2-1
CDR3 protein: CASSLTLGEQFF

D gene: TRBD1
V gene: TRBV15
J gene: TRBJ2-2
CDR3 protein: CATSRVPDRGGTGELFF

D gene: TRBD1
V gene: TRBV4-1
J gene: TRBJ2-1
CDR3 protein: CASSPSRDRGRVEQFF

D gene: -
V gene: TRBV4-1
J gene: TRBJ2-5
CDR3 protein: CASSHLVLAAETQYF

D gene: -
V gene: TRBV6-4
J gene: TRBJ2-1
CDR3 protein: CASSDQSSYNEQFF

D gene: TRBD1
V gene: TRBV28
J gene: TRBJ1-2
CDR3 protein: CASSPYRGVYGYTF

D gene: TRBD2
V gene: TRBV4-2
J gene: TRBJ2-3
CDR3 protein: CASSQVAGEGDTQYF

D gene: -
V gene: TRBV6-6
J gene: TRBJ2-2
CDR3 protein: CASSPVGDTGELFF

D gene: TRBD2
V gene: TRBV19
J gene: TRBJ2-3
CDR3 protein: CAITPGSGSLGADTQYF

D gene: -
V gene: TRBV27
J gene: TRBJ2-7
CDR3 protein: CASSLRGIHYEQYF

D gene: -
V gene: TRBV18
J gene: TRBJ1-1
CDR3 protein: CASSPLETGVEAFF